This T cell receptor (beta chain) was profiled in a study of early T cells in non-severe SARS-CoV-2 infection. V shed 7 bases and J shed 5 bases, with 11 bases lying between them. The CDR3 contains 12 residues. The TCR library protocol was used to attach unique molecular identifiers. These identifiers were attached to individual cDNA molecules. TCRdb re-analysed the 5' RACE reads in MiXCR, keeping a single row per CDR3 protein. The table records about 60,000 distinct CDR3 sequences, 10% to 15% of them present only once. This clonotype appeared a few times. Specimen: whole blood. The genes are TRBV12-3 or TRBV12-4 and TRBJ2-5; D is undetermined. The source is an adult who was a healthcare worker with PCR-confirmed SARS-CoV-2 infection or an uninfected control (not recorded which). The DNA for the CDR3 is TGTGCCAGCACCCGAAGTGGGGAGACCCAGTACTTC. Amino acid sequence: CASTRSGETQYF.